The clone carrying this TCR beta chain has only a few counts. Antigen: not known. Sequencing targeted expressed TCRB transcripts, as all isolated RNA had been reverse transcribed. This table comes from immunoSEQ multiplex PCR, and its TCRdb copy is limited to in-frame clones, with some not included. The sample consists of roughly 260,000 clones, approximately 10% of them appearing once. These data are taken from a study of beta chain features in type 1 diabetes. Study findings and constraints: A moderate, significant TCRB CDR3 shortening appeared in type 1 diabetes across four CD4+ subsets.

The CDR3 runs to 14 residues. V lost 5 bases and J lost 6; bases outside the gene matches: 4. Germline CDR1 reads SGHRS; CDR2 reads YFSETQ. Populations isolated by sorting all had purity greater than 95%. The V gene is TRBV5-1, the J gene TRBJ2-3, with 12 bases matching TRBD2. The source of this sequence is a man in his thirties or forties with type 1 diabetes. Input material: naive CD4+ T cells from blood. Here the CDR3 reads CASSYGTSGDTQYF. For the CDR3, the DNA is TGCGCCAGCAGTTACGGGACTAGCGGGGATACGCAGTATTTT.